The clone carrying this T cell receptor (beta chain) was seen repeatedly, ten times or more. Its antigen is as yet unknown. This specimen belongs to a study of human T cells and chemical hapten exposure. CDR1 is SGHTA, CDR2 FQGNSA, per germline. V lost 5 bases to trimming and J lost 4 bases; unmatched junction nucleotides: 7. The CDR3 sequence is 14 residues long. Noted time point: healthy volunteer bleed at 6 weeks. Unfractionated whole blood was the source from which total RNA was extracted. Points from the study as a whole: TCRs above 1 in 1000 frequency stayed constant with DPC sensitization.

Unique molecular identifiers were attached to individual cDNA molecules within the library. TCRdb passed the RACE reads through MiXCR, listing each CDR3 protein once. The profile shows around 45,000 distinct CDR3 sequences, around 4% of them singletons. This chain connects TRBV7-2 to TRBJ1-1; 7 positions agree with TRBD1. The sequenced sample consisted of whole blood. The origin of this receptor is a human donor in good health. Some clones in this sample may be carry-over from other donors' samples. CDR3 bases: TGTGCCAGCAGCCCCGTACAGGGGTTCACTGAAGCTTTCTTT. As protein: CASSPVQGFTEAFF.